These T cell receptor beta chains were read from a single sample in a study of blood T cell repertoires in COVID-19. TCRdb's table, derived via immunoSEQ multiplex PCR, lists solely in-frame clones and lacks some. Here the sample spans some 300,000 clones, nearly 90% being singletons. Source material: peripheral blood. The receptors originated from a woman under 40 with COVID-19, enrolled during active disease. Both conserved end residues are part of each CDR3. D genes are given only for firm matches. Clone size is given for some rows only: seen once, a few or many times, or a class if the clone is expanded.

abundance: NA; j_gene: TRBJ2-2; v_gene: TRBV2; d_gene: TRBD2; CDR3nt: TGTGCCAGCAGGGGCTTGGCGGGGGGCATTGGGGAGCTGTTTTTT; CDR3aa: CASRGLAGGIGELFF
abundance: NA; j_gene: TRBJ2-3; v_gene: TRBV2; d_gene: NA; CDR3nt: TGTGCCACCCCACTGGGGGGGGCGACAGATACGCAGTATTTT; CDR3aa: CATPLGGATDTQYF
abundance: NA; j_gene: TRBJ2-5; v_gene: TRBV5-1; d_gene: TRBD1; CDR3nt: TGCGCCAGCCGTCCCGGGACAGTGGGGGAGACCCAGTACTTC; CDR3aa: CASRPGTVGETQYF
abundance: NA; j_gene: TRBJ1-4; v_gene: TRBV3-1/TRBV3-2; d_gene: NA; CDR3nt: TGTGCCAGCAGCCAAGAGGTGGCAGGGGCTAATGAAAAACTGTTTTTT; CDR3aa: CASSQEVAGANEKLFF
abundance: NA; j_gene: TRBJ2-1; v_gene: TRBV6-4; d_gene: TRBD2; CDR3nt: TGTGCCAGCAGTGACGGGACTAGTGGAAACAATGAGCAGTTCTTC; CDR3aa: CASSDGTSGNNEQFF
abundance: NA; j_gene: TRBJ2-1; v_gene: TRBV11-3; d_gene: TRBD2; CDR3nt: TGTGCCAGCAGCTTAACGGGGGGGATGAACTACAATGAGCAGTTCTTC; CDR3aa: CASSLTGGMNYNEQFF
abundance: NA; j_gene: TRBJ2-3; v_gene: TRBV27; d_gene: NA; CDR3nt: TGTGCCAGCAGTCCCCCGGGCGGGGGCGGGGATACGCAGTATTTT; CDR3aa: CASSPPGGGGDTQYF
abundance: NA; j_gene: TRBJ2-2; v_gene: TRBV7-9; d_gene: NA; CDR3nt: TGTGCCAGCAGCTTAGCCTCAGGGGTCGGGGAGCTGTTTTTT; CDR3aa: CASSLASGVGELFF
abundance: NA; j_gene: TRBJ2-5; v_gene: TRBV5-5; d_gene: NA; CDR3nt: TGTGCCAGCATTAAAACCCAAATTGGGGGACACAAAGAGACCCAGTACTTC; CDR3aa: CASIKTQIGGHKETQYF
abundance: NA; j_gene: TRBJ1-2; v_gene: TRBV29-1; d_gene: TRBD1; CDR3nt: TGCAGCGGGACGGACAGGGGAGGGGGCTACACCTTC; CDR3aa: CSGTDRGGGYTF
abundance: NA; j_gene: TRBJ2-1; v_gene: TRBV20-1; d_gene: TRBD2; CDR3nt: TGCAGTGCTAGTATGAGCGGGGGGGCCAATGAGCAGTTCTTC; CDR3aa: CSASMSGGANEQFF
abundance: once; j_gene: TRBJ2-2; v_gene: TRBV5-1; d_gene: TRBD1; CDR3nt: TGCGCCAGCAGCTTGGCCGACAGGGCTTCCTCGACCGGGGAGCTGTTTTTT; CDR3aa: CASSLADRASSTGELFF
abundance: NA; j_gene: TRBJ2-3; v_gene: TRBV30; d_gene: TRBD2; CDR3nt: TGTGCCTGTAAGACTAGCGGGGGGGCAACAGATACGCAGTATTTT; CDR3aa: CACKTSGGATDTQYF
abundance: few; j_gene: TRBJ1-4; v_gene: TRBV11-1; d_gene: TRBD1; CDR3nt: TGTGCCAGCAGCTCACAGGGGGCATTGGGAGAAAAACTGTTTTTT; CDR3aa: CASSSQGALGEKLFF
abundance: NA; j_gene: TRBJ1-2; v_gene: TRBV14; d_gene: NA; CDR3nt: TGTGCCAGCAGCCAGTCAAGGGGCTCTGGCTACACCTTC; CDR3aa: CASSQSRGSGYTF
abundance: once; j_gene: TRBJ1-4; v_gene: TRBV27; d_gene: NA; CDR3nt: TGTGCCAGCAGCTCCCTCCCGGTCGAGGGAAAACTGTTTTTT; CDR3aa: CASSSLPVEGKLFF
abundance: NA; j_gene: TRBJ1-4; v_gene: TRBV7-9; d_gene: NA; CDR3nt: TGTGCCAGCAGCCCGACAGGCCCGAGTGGTGAAAAACTGTTTTTT; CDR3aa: CASSPTGPSGEKLFF
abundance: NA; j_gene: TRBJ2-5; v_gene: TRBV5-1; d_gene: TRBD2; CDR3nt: TGCGCCAGCAGCTTGGTGCCCACTAGCGGGGGGGCAGAGACCCAGTACTTC; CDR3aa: CASSLVPTSGGAETQYF
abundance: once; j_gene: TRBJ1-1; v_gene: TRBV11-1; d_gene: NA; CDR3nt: TGTGCCAGCAGCTTAGCCCTGGGGGCATACACTGAAGCTTTCTTT; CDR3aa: CASSLALGAYTEAFF
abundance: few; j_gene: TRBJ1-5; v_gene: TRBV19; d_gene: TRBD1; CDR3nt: TGTGCCAGTAGCGACAGGGAAAATCAGCCCCAGCATTTT; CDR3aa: CASSDRENQPQHF
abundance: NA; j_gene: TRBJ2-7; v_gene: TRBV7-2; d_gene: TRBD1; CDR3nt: TGTGCCAGCAGCTCTAGGACAGGGAGCTCCTACGAGCAGTACTTC; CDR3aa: CASSSRTGSSYEQYF
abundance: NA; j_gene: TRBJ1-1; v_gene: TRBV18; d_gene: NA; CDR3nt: TGTGCCAGCTCACGGGGCAGGACAGAGAACACTGAAGCTTTCTTT; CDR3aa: CASSRGRTENTEAFF
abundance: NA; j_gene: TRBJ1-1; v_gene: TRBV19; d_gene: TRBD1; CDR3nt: TGTGCCAGTAGTACTGACAGGGGGAACACTGAAGCTTTCTTT; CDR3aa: CASSTDRGNTEAFF
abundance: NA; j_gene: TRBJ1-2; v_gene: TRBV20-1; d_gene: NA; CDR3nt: TGCAGTGCTAGTCAGGGGAGCTATGGCTACACCTTC; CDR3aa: CSASQGSYGYTF
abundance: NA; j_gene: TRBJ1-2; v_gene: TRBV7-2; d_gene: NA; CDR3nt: TGTGCCAGCAGCAACGACAGATACTATGGCTACACCTTC; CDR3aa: CASSNDRYYGYTF
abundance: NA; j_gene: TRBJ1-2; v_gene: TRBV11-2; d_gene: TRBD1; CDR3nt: TGTGCCAGCAGCTTGGGGACAGGGGAATTGGTTTACTATGGCTACACCTTC; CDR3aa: CASSLGTGELVYYGYTF
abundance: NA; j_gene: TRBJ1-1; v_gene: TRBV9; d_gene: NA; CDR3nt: TGTGCCAGCAGCCCGACCGGAGGAATGAACACTGAAGCTTTCTTT; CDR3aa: CASSPTGGMNTEAFF